The rows below give T cell receptor beta chains drawn from one sample of a study of PD-1 blockade in classical Hodgkin lymphoma. Only in-frame clones appear in the TCRdb table, and some are missing; sequencing was by immunoSEQ multiplex PCR. Here the sample spans roughly 64,000 clones, over 85% being singletons. The sample consisted of peripheral blood mononuclear cells (PBMCs), taken before the fourth cycle of nivolumab. Receptors originate from a human donor with classical Hodgkin lymphoma. The CDR3 runs from the conserved cysteine through the conserved F or W. Fields, in order: clone size, J gene, D gene, V gene, CDR3 protein, CDR3 DNA. The D gene is left open where the match is weak. Size tells how often a clone was seen (once, few, many) or the class of an expanded clone, and some rows leave it out.

abundance: -
j_gene: TRBJ1-2
d_gene: -
v_gene: TRBV19
CDR3aa: CASSSNRGYGYTF
CDR3nt: TGTGCCAGTAGTTCCAATAGGGGCTATGGCTACACCTTC

abundance: -
j_gene: TRBJ2-3
d_gene: -
v_gene: TRBV10-3
CDR3aa: CAISVASTDTQYF
CDR3nt: TGTGCCATCAGTGTGGCAAGCACAGATACGCAGTATTTT

abundance: -
j_gene: TRBJ2-1
d_gene: -
v_gene: TRBV7-2
CDR3aa: CASSLVDEQFF
CDR3nt: TGTGCCAGCAGCTTAGTTGATGAGCAGTTCTTC

abundance: -
j_gene: TRBJ1-2
d_gene: -
v_gene: TRBV6-5
CDR3aa: CASREYWTGNYGYTF
CDR3nt: TGTGCCAGCAGGGAGTACTGGACGGGAAACTATGGCTACACCTTC

abundance: -
j_gene: TRBJ1-3
d_gene: -
v_gene: TRBV29-1
CDR3aa: CSVESERGFGNTIYF
CDR3nt: TGCAGCGTTGAAAGTGAGCGGGGTTTCGGAAACACCATATATTTT

abundance: -
j_gene: TRBJ2-3
d_gene: -
v_gene: TRBV5-1
CDR3aa: CASSLVVGGTDTQYF
CDR3nt: TGCGCCAGCAGCTTGGTAGTGGGGGGAACAGATACGCAGTATTTT

abundance: -
j_gene: TRBJ2-1
d_gene: -
v_gene: TRBV27
CDR3aa: CASSLGDEQFF
CDR3nt: TGTGCCAGCAGCCTAGGAGATGAGCAGTTCTTC

abundance: once
j_gene: TRBJ2-7
d_gene: TRBD2
v_gene: TRBV11-2
CDR3aa: CASSLPKLTSGTSYEQYF
CDR3nt: TGTGCCAGCAGCTTACCCAAATTGACTAGCGGGACCTCCTACGAGCAGTACTTC

abundance: -
j_gene: TRBJ1-5
d_gene: -
v_gene: TRBV19
CDR3aa: CASSTASNQPQHF
CDR3nt: TGTGCCAGTAGTACAGCTAGCAATCAGCCCCAGCATTTT

abundance: -
j_gene: TRBJ2-1
d_gene: -
v_gene: TRBV9
CDR3aa: CASSVFTGSGYNEQFF
CDR3nt: TGTGCCAGCAGCGTATTTACAGGGTCGGGGTACAATGAGCAGTTCTTC

abundance: -
j_gene: TRBJ2-7
d_gene: -
v_gene: TRBV14
CDR3aa: CASSPRDRDYFPHEQYF
CDR3nt: TGTGCCAGCAGCCCCCGGGACCGAGACTATTTCCCCCACGAGCAGTACTTC

abundance: -
j_gene: TRBJ1-6
d_gene: -
v_gene: TRBV13
CDR3aa: CASKRRQVRNSPLHF
CDR3nt: TGTGCCAGCAAAAGGCGACAGGTTCGCAATTCACCCCTCCACTTT

abundance: -
j_gene: TRBJ2-7
d_gene: -
v_gene: TRBV20-1
CDR3aa: CSAGLSYEQYF
CDR3nt: TGCAGTGCCGGACTCTCATACGAGCAGTACTTC

abundance: -
j_gene: TRBJ2-2
d_gene: -
v_gene: TRBV4-1
CDR3aa: CASSQVGWELFF
CDR3nt: TGCGCCAGCAGCCAAGTGGGGTGGGAGCTGTTTTTT

abundance: once
j_gene: TRBJ2-3
d_gene: -
v_gene: TRBV28
CDR3aa: CASSRAPGTQYF
CDR3nt: TGTGCCAGCAGTCGGGCCCCGGGGACGCAGTATTTT

abundance: -
j_gene: TRBJ2-5
d_gene: TRBD1
v_gene: TRBV13
CDR3aa: CASSTRTGTQETQYF
CDR3nt: TGTGCCAGCAGCACCCGGACAGGAACCCAAGAGACCCAGTACTTC

abundance: once
j_gene: TRBJ2-5
d_gene: -
v_gene: TRBV7-2
CDR3aa: CASSPTLLTGALETQYF
CDR3nt: TGTGCCAGCAGCCCAACACTACTAACCGGGGCCTTGGAGACCCAGTACTTC

abundance: -
j_gene: TRBJ2-5
d_gene: -
v_gene: TRBV6-5
CDR3aa: CASSYDQETQYF
CDR3nt: TGTGCCAGCAGTTACGACCAAGAGACCCAGTACTTC

abundance: -
j_gene: TRBJ2-3
d_gene: TRBD2
v_gene: TRBV5-1
CDR3aa: CASSNRLAGPADTQYF
CDR3nt: TGCGCCAGCAGCAATCGACTAGCGGGGCCGGCAGATACGCAGTATTTT

abundance: -
j_gene: TRBJ2-1
d_gene: -
v_gene: TRBV23-1
CDR3aa: CASSQSYGEPYNEQFF
CDR3nt: TGCGCCAGCAGTCAATCGTACGGGGAACCTTACAATGAGCAGTTCTTC

abundance: -
j_gene: TRBJ1-4
d_gene: -
v_gene: TRBV9
CDR3aa: CASSVSPQALRGEKLFF
CDR3nt: TGTGCCAGCAGCGTATCTCCGCAGGCCTTGAGGGGTGAAAAACTGTTTTTT

abundance: -
j_gene: TRBJ1-1
d_gene: -
v_gene: TRBV5-4
CDR3aa: CASSPYPAAEAFF
CDR3nt: TGTGCCAGCAGCCCCTATCCGGCGGCAGAAGCTTTCTTT

abundance: -
j_gene: TRBJ1-5
d_gene: -
v_gene: TRBV7-9
CDR3aa: CASSLRGNQPQHF
CDR3nt: TGTGCCAGCAGCTTAAGAGGCAATCAGCCCCAGCATTTT

abundance: -
j_gene: TRBJ2-1
d_gene: -
v_gene: TRBV6-1
CDR3aa: CASRRAGTLNNEQFF
CDR3nt: TGTGCCAGCAGGAGGGCCGGGACGTTAAACAATGAGCAGTTCTTC

abundance: few
j_gene: TRBJ1-5
d_gene: TRBD1
v_gene: TRBV15
CDR3aa: CATSDRGSNQPQHF
CDR3nt: TGTGCCACCTCGGACAGGGGAAGTAATCAGCCCCAGCATTTT

abundance: -
j_gene: TRBJ2-5
d_gene: TRBD2
v_gene: TRBV5-1
CDR3aa: CASRVTPGLGGETQYF
CDR3nt: TGCGCCAGCAGGGTAACTCCGGGACTAGGGGGGGAGACCCAGTACTTC

abundance: -
j_gene: TRBJ1-2
d_gene: TRBD1
v_gene: TRBV29-1
CDR3aa: CSATVRDSGDGYTF
CDR3nt: TGCAGCGCCACGGTCCGGGACAGTGGGGACGGCTACACCTTC

abundance: few
j_gene: TRBJ1-2
d_gene: -
v_gene: TRBV2
CDR3aa: CASGTSTSYGYTF
CDR3nt: TGTGCCAGCGGAACTTCGACCAGCTATGGCTACACCTTC

abundance: -
j_gene: TRBJ2-4
d_gene: -
v_gene: TRBV6-5
CDR3aa: CASSYSSRTKNIQYF
CDR3nt: TGTGCCAGCAGTTACTCGAGTAGGACCAAAAACATTCAGTACTTC

abundance: -
j_gene: TRBJ2-5
d_gene: -
v_gene: TRBV7-8
CDR3aa: CASSLSRQTQYF
CDR3nt: TGTGCCAGCAGCTTATCGCGTCAGACCCAGTACTTC

abundance: -
j_gene: TRBJ2-7
d_gene: TRBD2
v_gene: TRBV2
CDR3aa: CASSVLADVYEQYF
CDR3nt: TGTGCCAGCAGTGTTCTAGCGGACGTCTACGAGCAGTACTTC

abundance: medium-sized
j_gene: TRBJ1-6
d_gene: TRBD1
v_gene: TRBV27
CDR3aa: CASSSGGRTYRHNSPLHF
CDR3nt: TGTGCCAGCAGCTCAGGGGGACGGACGTATCGTCATAATTCACCCCTCCACTTT